This TCR beta chain emerged from a study of blood T cell repertoires in COVID-19. Across the study: The United States, Italy and Spain provided the acute and convalescent COVID-19 samples. Sources were T cells, B-cell-depleted T cells, or PBMCs; the material itself was cDNA or gDNA.

This CDR3 is built from 13 residues. V lost 6 bases to trimming and J lost 0 bases, with 8 bases between them. Germline-derived CDR1 and CDR2 are SGHTA and FQGTGA. Original processing notes: Amplification from reference gene primers served as the basis for estimated nucleated cell counts. Only in-frame clones appear in the TCRdb table, and some are missing; sequencing was by immunoSEQ multiplex PCR. V, J and clone size reflect that table, while D and trimming were determined from the DNA. The table shows 150,000 to 200,000 clones, with around 86% occurring only once. Material: peripheral blood. This clonotype was sampled from a man aged 70-80 years with acute or convalescent COVID-19. This chain joins TRBV7-3 and TRBJ1-1; D not resolved. CDR3 sequence: CASRAYMNTEAFF. In nucleotides, the CDR3 is TGTGCCAGCAGGGCTTACATGAACACTGAAGCTTTCTTT. The full variable domain, rest sourced from reference TRBV7-3 and TRBJ1-1, is GAGVSQTPSNKVTEKGKYVELRCDPISGHTALYWYRQSLGQGPEFLIYFQGTGAADDSGLPNDRFFAVRPEGSVSTLKIQRTERGDSAVYLCASRAYMNTEAFFGQGTRLTVV.